The present T cell receptor (beta chain) was sequenced within a study of spatial heterogeneity in lung cancer. For the study at large: Detection consistently captured more beta-chain sequences than alpha-chain sequences. In raw reads, more than 8.5 appearances on average were recorded for each unique TCR and UMI combination.

CDR1 and CDR2 (germline): SQVTM, ANQGSEA. V lost 4 bases and J 0 bases, leaving 12 bases between the germline ends. This CDR3 contains 15 residues. TCRdb passed the 5' RACE reads through MiXCR, listing each CDR3 protein once. Of under 10,000 distinct CDR3 sequences in the sample, approximately 9.7% are singletons; the top ten hold 20% to 25%. Described time point: sample taken at primary tumor resection. The cohort: 65 to 80 early-stage, untreated non-small cell lung cancer patients. From tumor, nontumor lung or frozen PBMC, whole RNA was taken unsorted for sequencing. This clonotype was recorded at least ten times.

V gene TRBV29-1 combines with J gene TRBJ2-2, with D possibly matching TRBD1 (6 bases). The receptor comes from a male donor with early-stage non-small cell lung cancer. The specimen comprised normal lung tissue next to the tumor, sampled at surgery. DNA of the CDR3: TGCAGCGTTGTCATCGGGGACACGAACACCGGGGAGCTGTTTTTT. As protein: CSVVIGDTNTGELFF.